Sequencing of this T cell receptor (beta chain) was carried out in a study of blood T cells in healthy people across ages. Whole-study context: For every two T cells, template switching captured about one barcoded beta molecule.

Through a sample-barcoded 5' primer and a J-beta primer mix, a second PCR was run for 7 to 11 cycles. MiXCR, applied by TCRdb to the 5' RACE reads, yields one record per CDR3 protein. The repertoire holds 1.5 million or so distinct CDR3 sequences, approximately 42% seen once, with 4% in the top ten. Germline CDR1 MGHRA, CDR2 YSYEKL. The CDR3 length is 18 residues. This clonotype was seen just once. Sequence at one end of the junction differs from germline and may be a read error. The V gene is TRBV4-1, the J gene TRBJ1-6; tentatively, D is TRBD1 (6 bases). The material sequenced was blood. The receptor's source is a woman between 18 and 29 years old in good health. CDR3 amino acids: CASSQGNRVSSYNSPPHF. CDR3 sequence (DNA): TGCGCCAGCAGCCAAGGGAACAGGGTTAGCTCCTATAATTCACCCCCCCACTTT.